This entry lists 20 T cell receptor beta chains sequenced from one sample in a study of blood T cell repertoires in COVID-19. Assay: immunoSEQ multiplex PCR; the TCRdb copy retains only in-frame clones and omits some. The data contain a few hundred thousand clones, 65% to 85% of them seen just once; the ten biggest clones take up around 14%. Specimen: peripheral blood. Receptors originate from a person between 70 and 80 years old with COVID-19, enrolled during active disease.

The V and J genes are TRBV19 and TRBJ2-7; 7 bases align to TRBD1. V gave up 3 bases and J gave up 6 bases; unmatched junction bases: 11. The CDR3 length is 15 residues. Per germline, CDR1 LNHDA and CDR2 SQIVND (reference sequence). CDR3 loop: CASSITGQPTLEQYF. For the CDR3, the DNA is TGTGCCAGTAGTATCACGGGACAGCCGACCCTCGAGCAGTACTTC.

This clone was detected only once. The chain couples TRBV4-3 to TRBJ1-2, with a possible D match to TRBD1 (5 bases). Germline V CDR1 and CDR2: LGHNA, YSLEER. CDR3 length: 13 amino acids. Trimming pared 4 bases from V and 7 bases from J, leaving 13 bases between. In DNA form, the CDR3 reads TGCGCCAGCAGCCCAAGACAGTCTCGTGGCTACACCTTC. The encoded protein is CASSPRQSRGYTF.

The chain joins TRBV5-1 to TRBJ1-1; TRBD1 agrees at 7 bases. The CDR3 has 14 residues. The V segment lost 4 bases and the J segment 5 bases; nucleotides outside the gene matches: 8. Germline V gene sequence: CDR1 SGHRS, CDR2 YFSETQ. This chain's CDR3 is CASSPDRVGTEAFF. The CDR3 DNA is TGCGCCAGCAGCCCCGACAGGGTGGGAACTGAAGCTTTCTTT.

CDR3 loop: CASSEVPQRGYTF. CDR3 DNA sequence: TGTGCCAGCAGTGAAGTTCCACAACGTGGCTACACCTTC. The J gene is TRBJ1-2, the V gene TRBV6-1, with D unclear. The CDR3 is 13 residues long. Germline V gene lookup returns CDR1 MNHNS and CDR2 SASEGT. Trimming took 1 base from V and 7 from J, leaving 10 bases between them.

A single count supports this clone. This chain links TRBV6-5 with TRBJ2-7; 8 nucleotides align to TRBD2. In germline, CDR1 is MNHEY, CDR2 SVGAGI. This CDR3 contains 14 residues. The V gene end was trimmed by 6 bases and the J gene end by 3 bases; junction bases not matched to a gene: 7. CDR3 residues: CASSRQRGNYEQYF. The DNA of the CDR3 is TGTGCCAGCAGCAGACAGCGGGGGAACTACGAGCAGTACTTC.

The CDR3: CATSRDGTGVNEKLFF. CDR3 DNA: TGTGCCACCAGCAGAGATGGGACAGGGGTTAATGAAAAACTGTTTTTT. The gene calls are TRBV15 and TRBJ1-4; 10 nucleotides agree with TRBD1. The CDR3 covers 16 residues. Germline CDR1 LNHNV, CDR2 YYDKDF (reference sequence). V was clipped by 0 bases and J by 4 bases; unmatched bases: 2.

V gene TRBV6-2 or TRBV6-3 combines with J gene TRBJ2-1, with TRBD2 matching 10 bases. Germline CDR1 is MNHEY and CDR2 is SVGEGT. V was pared by 1 base and J by 10 bases, with 13 bases of the junction left unmatched. The CDR3 has 17 amino acids. CDR3 bases: TGTGCCAGCAGTTACTTCCTCCTAGCGGGAGAGGGGAGGGAGCAGTTCTTC. Translating gives CASSYFLLAGEGREQFF.

The J gene is TRBJ2-7, the V gene TRBV10-3; 8 nucleotides line up with TRBD2. Germline V gene lookup returns CDR1 ENHRY and CDR2 SYGVKD. Germline trimming cut 2 bases from V and 7 bases from J; bases unmatched to any gene: 4. The CDR3 loop spans 13 amino acids. The CDR3 protein is CAISENGGGEQYF. The CDR3 DNA reads TGTGCCATCAGTGAGAATGGCGGGGGGGAGCAGTACTTC.

The chain uses TRBV19 and TRBJ2-1; 10 nucleotides agree with TRBD2. Germline V gene sequence: CDR1 LNHDA, CDR2 SQIVND (reference sequence). Trimming removed 9 bases from V and 4 bases from J; junction bases left unmatched: 9. The CDR3 sequence is 15 residues long. The DNA for the CDR3 is TGTGCCAGCAGTGAGCGGGAGGGGGTTTACAATGAGCAGTTCTTC. As protein: CASSEREGVYNEQFF.

J is TRBJ2-7 and V is TRBV6-5, with D possibly being TRBD1 (5 bases). Germline V gene data show CDR1 as MNHEY and CDR2 as SVGAGI. The CDR3 totals 12 residues. The V gene lost 7 bases and the J gene lost 2 bases, with 9 bases spanning the gap. The CDR3 coding sequence is TGTGCCAGCATGAAGGGGACCTACGAGCAGTACTTC. It encodes CASMKGTYEQYF.

The chain carries TRBV19 and TRBJ2-1; TRBD2 agrees at 8 bases. Per germline, CDR1 LNHDA and CDR2 SQIVND (reference sequence). Trimming took 3 bases from V and 6 from J; bases not matched to a gene: 4. The CDR3 is 14 amino acids. This CDR3 reads CASSMVAGFNEQFF. CDR3 coding DNA: TGTGCCAGTAGTATGGTAGCGGGATTCAATGAGCAGTTCTTC.

This clone was picked up one time. The V and J genes are TRBV14 and TRBJ1-3; tentative D call: TRBD1 (6 bases). V was trimmed by 3 bases and J by 4 bases, leaving 13 bases between them. Germline lookup yields CDR1 SGHDN and CDR2 FVKESK. This CDR3 comprises 15 residues. The CDR3 DNA sequence: TGTGCCAGCAGCCAGGGGGACATGGGAGGAAACACCATATATTTT. Translating it yields CASSQGDMGGNTIYF.

The chain links TRBV28 to TRBJ2-7; TRBD2 matches 8 bases. The CDR3 extends over 13 amino acids. CDR1 MDHEN and CDR2 SYDVKM come from the germline V gene. Germline trimming cut 6 bases from V and 0 bases from J; bases unmatched to any gene: 1. The CDR3 nucleotides are TGTGCCAGCAGGGGGACTAGCTCCTACGAGCAGTACTTC. The encoded protein is CASRGTSSYEQYF.

The J gene is TRBJ2-1, the V gene TRBV29-1; possibly TRBD1 for D (5 bases). CDR3 length: 13 residues. Per the germline V gene, CDR1 is SQVTM and CDR2 is ANQGSEA. Trimming took off 4 bases at V and 5 bases at J, with 12 bases between the two ends. CDR3 in DNA: TGCAGCGTTGCGGCAGGGTTCAACAATGAGCAGTTCTTC. Its translation: CSVAAGFNNEQFF.

The gene calls are TRBV7-2 and TRBJ2-1; D remains ambiguous. Trimming shortened V by 2 bases and J by 9 bases, and 2 bases separated the two germline ends. The CDR3 sequence is 10 residues long. Germline CDR1 is SGHTA and CDR2 is FQGNSA. CDR3 DNA sequence: TGTGCCAGCAGCTTACGTGAGCAGTTCTTC. It yields the protein CASSLREQFF.

This clone was seen a single time. This rearrangement joins TRBV5-4 to TRBJ2-3; possibly TRBD1 for D (5 bases). V gave up 4 bases and J gave up 5 bases, with 11 bases separating them. The CDR3 consists of 13 residues. Germline CDR1 is SGHNT and CDR2 is YYREEE (reference sequence). CDR3 DNA sequence: TGTGCCAGCAGCGCCAGGGCAGAAGATACGCAGTATTTT. It translates to CASSARAEDTQYF. Variable domain in full (rest from reference TRBV5-4 and TRBJ2-3): ETGVTQSPTHLIKTRGQQVTLRCSSQSGHNTVSWYQQALGQGPQFIFQYYREEENGRGNFPPRFSGLQFPNYSSELNVNALELDDSALYLCASSARAEDTQYFGPGTRLTVL.

V usage is TRBV15 and J usage is TRBJ1-1; D call uncertain. This CDR3 region has 15 residues. Per the germline V gene, CDR1 is LNHNV and CDR2 is YYDKDF (reference sequence). V lost 3 bases and J 10 bases, leaving 21 bases between the germline ends. The CDR3 is CATSSLEWYLTGAFF. CDR3 nucleotides: TGTGCCACCAGCAGTCTTGAATGGTACCTTACGGGAGCTTTCTTT. Filled out from reference TRBV15 and TRBJ1-1, the complete variable domain reads DAMVIQNPRYQVTQFGKPVTLSCSQTLNHNVMYWYQQKSSQAPKLLFHYYDKDFNNEADTPDNFQSRRPNTSFCFLDIRSPGLGDTAMYLCATSSLEWYLTGAFFGQGTRLTVV.

The chain has TRBV10-3 and TRBJ2-7; D is possibly TRBD2 (6 bases). V was shortened by 3 bases and J by 0 bases, with 18 bases between the two germline ends. The CDR3 has 17 amino acids. The V gene's germline CDR1 is ENHRY and CDR2 SYGVKD. The CDR3 loop reads CAISDPSSERSSYEQYF. In DNA form, the CDR3 reads TGTGCCATCAGTGACCCGTCTAGCGAACGGAGCTCCTACGAGCAGTACTTC.

To note about this clone: This same CDR3 is encoded by further DNA sequences in the sample. V is TRBV15 and J is TRBJ1-1, with a tentative D call TRBD1 (6 bases). Germline V lookup: CDR1 LNHNV, CDR2 YYDKDF (reference sequence). The CDR3 totals 13 residues. V gave up 3 bases and J gave up 2 bases, with 7 bases separating them. The CDR3 here is CATSRTGNTEAFF. The CDR3 DNA reads as TGTGCCACCAGCAGGACAGGTAACACTGAAGCTTTCTTT.

The genes are TRBV6-5 and TRBJ1-3; 7 bases match TRBD1. Trimming cost V 7 bases and J 4 bases; bases outside gene matches: 7. This CDR3 comprises 14 residues. The germline gives CDR1 MNHEY, CDR2 SVGAGI. CDR3 in amino acids: CASNQQGFGNTIYF. The CDR3 nucleotides are TGTGCCAGCAATCAACAGGGGTTCGGAAACACCATATATTTT.